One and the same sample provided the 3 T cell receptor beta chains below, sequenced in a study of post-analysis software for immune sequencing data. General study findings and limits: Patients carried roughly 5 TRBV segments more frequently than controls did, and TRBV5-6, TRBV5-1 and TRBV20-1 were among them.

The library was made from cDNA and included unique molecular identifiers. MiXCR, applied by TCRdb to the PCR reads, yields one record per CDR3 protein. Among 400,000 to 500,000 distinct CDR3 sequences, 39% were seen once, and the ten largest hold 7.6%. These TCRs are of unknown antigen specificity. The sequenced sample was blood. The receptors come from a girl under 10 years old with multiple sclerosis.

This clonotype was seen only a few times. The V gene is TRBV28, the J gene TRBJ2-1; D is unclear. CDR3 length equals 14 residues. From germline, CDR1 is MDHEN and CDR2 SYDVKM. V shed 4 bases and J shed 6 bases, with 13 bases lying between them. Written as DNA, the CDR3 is TGTGCCAGCAGTTCCCAACCGATAGGCAATGAGCAGTTCTTC. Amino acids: CASSSQPIGNEQFF.

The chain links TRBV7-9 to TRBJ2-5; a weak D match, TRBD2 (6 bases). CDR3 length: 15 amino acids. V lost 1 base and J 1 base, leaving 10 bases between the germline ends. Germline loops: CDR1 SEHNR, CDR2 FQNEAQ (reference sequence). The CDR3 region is CASSLDRTTQETQYF. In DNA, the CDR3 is TGTGCCAGCAGCTTAGACAGGACTACCCAAGAGACCCAGTACTTC.

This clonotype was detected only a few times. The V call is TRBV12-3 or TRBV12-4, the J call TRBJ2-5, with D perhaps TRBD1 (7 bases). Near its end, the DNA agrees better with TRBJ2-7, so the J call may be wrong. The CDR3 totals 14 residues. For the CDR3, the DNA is TGTGCCAGCAGTTTAAGCCAGGGGGGCTACGAGCAGTACTTC. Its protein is CASSLSQGGYEQYF.